This T cell receptor beta chain originates from a study of neoadjuvant anti-PD-1 for oral cavity cancer. As for the study in general: Patients without progression received a fourth nivolumab dose around day 43, then surgical resection on days 50-56. Points from the study as a whole: Higher pretreatment Treg/Th17 ratios tracked higher pretreatment blood clonality.

Germline CDR1 is MNHEY and CDR2 is SVGAGI. V was trimmed by 10 bases and J by 2 bases, leaving 18 bases between them. CDR3 length: 14 residues. As for this clone: Its target is unknown.

Patients had newly diagnosed, untreated stage II-IVA oral cavity squamous cell carcinoma. Cohort: HPV-negative, locally advanced oral cavity squamous cell carcinoma patients. Assay used: immunoSEQ multiplex PCR; TCRdb lists only in-frame clones, some missing. The sample lists roughly 7,000 clones, approximately 82% occurring once. The source material was PBMCs, sampled before nivolumab (anti-PD-1) treatment. The V gene is TRBV6-5, the J gene TRBJ2-7; D call uncertain. This receptor was identified in a person between 35 and 79 years old with oral cavity squamous cell carcinoma. In DNA form, the CDR3 reads TGTGCCACCCGACCCGCAGCCAGCCCCTACGAGCAGTACTTC. Amino acid sequence: CATRPAASPYEQYF.